The rows below give T cell receptor beta chains drawn from one sample of a study of CD4 and CD8 cells across lung adenocarcinoma regions. TCRdb recomputed calls from the PCR reads with MiXCR, one row per CDR3 protein. The data show 5,500 to 6,500 distinct CDR3 sequences, about half seen once. The sample taken for sequencing was CD8+ T cells from the margin of a lung tumor. These receptors were collected from a male donor with lung adenocarcinoma. The CD4 and CD8 labels of this study may be unreliable. Each CDR3 is given with its conserved first and last residue.

J | V | CDR3
TRBJ2-1 | TRBV14 | CASSLAETWGQFF
TRBJ2-5 | TRBV27 | CASTQRTGDGEQYF
TRBJ2-7 | TRBV6-5 | CASSRDMGYEQYF
TRBJ1-6 | TRBV6-1 | CASSPRDRGGSPLHF
NA | TRBV6-1 | CASTQLTPYEQYF
TRBJ1-1 | TRBV6-5 | CASSVSGGGTEAFF
TRBJ1-1 | TRBV5-8 | CASRRGPMNTEAFF
TRBJ2-5 | TRBV4-1 | CASSQPFGGDEQYF
TRBJ1-6 | TRBV6-5 | CASSIQSGGGSPLHF
TRBJ2-6 | TRBV6-1 | CASRDSTGGPGANVLTF
TRBJ1-1 | TRBV25-1 | CASSGRLWEAFF
NA | TRBV7-8 | CASSLSLLAGSSQFF
NA | TRBV27 | CASSLAGTGGAFQYF
TRBJ2-4 | TRBV18 | CASSASQGWDIQYF
TRBJ2-1 | TRBV6-5 | CASTPVRGAYNEQFF
NA | TRBV6-1 | CASNWMGQVEQYF
TRBJ2-5 | TRBV9 | CASSVGLGPQETQYF
TRBJ1-1 | TRBV4-2 | CASSQEQGGRAFF
TRBJ2-7 | TRBV20-1 | CSARPASGRRAYEQYF
NA | TRBV6-1 | CASSLGPNNKQFF
TRBJ2-1 | TRBV7-2 | CASSLSRVYEQFF
TRBJ2-3 | TRBV7-2 | CASSPWTSGTDTQYF
TRBJ2-1 | TRBV6-1 | CASSEYGTNNEQFF
TRBJ2-4 | TRBV25-1 | CASTERTQDTQYF
TRBJ2-5 | TRBV7-3 | CASSFQPQETQYF
TRBJ2-6 | TRBV11-3 | CASSFMTGADSGANVLTF
TRBJ2-3 | TRBV6-1 | CAGSGSQDLDTQYF
TRBJ2-1 | TRBV12-3/TRBV12-4 | CASSLAGGRVVEQFF
TRBJ2-1 | TRBV6-1 | CASRGGTREQFF
NA | TRBV9 | CASSPGTGSSYEQYF
TRBJ2-7 | TRBV27 | CATRGGRSYEQYF
TRBJ2-1 | TRBV4-2 | CASSQAAGEYNEQFF
NA | TRBV6-1 | CASSTQAGSRPEAQYF
NA | TRBV6-5 | CASSSGAGLAYEQYF
NA | TRBV6-1 | CASSEGLWQETQYF
TRBJ2-1 | TRBV20-1 | CSAEPGLASNEQFF
TRBJ2-5 | TRBV6-1 | CASSLQGAYTETQYF
TRBJ2-1 | TRBV6-5 | CASRPGLAGYNEQFF
NA | TRBV27 | CASRVAGGVREQYF
TRBJ2-2 | TRBV6-1 | CASSKSGASTGELFF
TRBJ2-3 | TRBV6-5 | CASSYSPASPPDTQYF
TRBJ2-1 | TRBV6-5 | CARGHQSVRRNTQYF
TRBJ2-1 | TRBV6-1 | CASMRTSGDNEQFF
TRBJ2-1 | TRBV11-3 | CASSLDLVADPQDEQFF
TRBJ2-2 | TRBV6-1 | CASSDGGDTGELFF